Below, 14 T cell receptor beta chains from the same sample are listed, as sequenced in a study of PD-1 blockade in classical Hodgkin lymphoma. All patients relapsed after autologous stem cell transplantation, and brentuximab vedotin exposure varied. Assay: immunoSEQ multiplex PCR; the TCRdb copy retains only in-frame clones and omits some. The profile shows tens of thousands of clones, around 72% of them singletons. Sequencing used peripheral blood mononuclear cells (PBMCs), obtained at baseline. These receptors were taken from a human donor with classical Hodgkin lymphoma.

There are a few counts of this clone. J is TRBJ2-5 and V is TRBV7-6, with D perhaps matching TRBD1 or TRBD2 (5 bases each). The V gene's germline CDR1 is SGHVS and CDR2 FNYEAQ. V gave up 1 base and J gave up 3 bases, with 12 bases separating them. The CDR3 loop spans 15 amino acids. CDR3 DNA: TGTGCCAGCAGCTTAGGGGGGAGCGCAAAAGAGACCCAGTACTTC. Translated: CASSLGGSAKETQYF.

The rearrangement uses TRBV2 and TRBJ2-1, with 8 bases matching TRBD2. The germline V gene encodes CDR1 SNHLY and CDR2 FYNNEI. J lost 0 bases, V lost 8 bases, and 6 bases had no gene match. The CDR3 is 15 residues long. CDR3 protein: CASATGTSSYNEQFF. As DNA, the CDR3 is TGTGCCAGCGCAACCGGGACTAGCTCCTACAATGAGCAGTTCTTC. The full variable domain, with the rest looked up from reference TRBV2 and TRBJ2-1, is EPEVTQTPSHQVTQMGQEVILRCVPISNHLYFYWYRQILGQKVEFLVSFYNNEISEKSEIFDDQFSVERPDGSNFTLKIRSTKLEDSAMYFCASATGTSSYNEQFFGPGTRLTVL.

The chain recombines TRBV28 with TRBJ1-2, with D perhaps matching TRBD1 (5 bases). Germline loops: CDR1 MDHEN, CDR2 SYDVKM. The length of the CDR3 is 12 residues. The V end was cut by 3 bases, the J end by 8 bases, with 10 bases between. The CDR3 region is CASSFQGMGYTF. CDR3 nucleotide sequence: TGTGCCAGCAGTTTCCAGGGTATGGGCTACACCTTC.

As concerns this clone: This same CDR3 is encoded by further DNA sequences in the sample. The gene calls are TRBV29-1 and TRBJ2-5; 13 bases agree with TRBD2. The junction had 3 bases not matched to a gene; V was cut back by 6 bases and J by 2 bases. CDR1 SQVTM and CDR2 ANQGSEA come from the germline V gene. CDR3 size: 14 residues. The CDR3 DNA follows: TGCAGCGTGGAGGGACTAGCGGGGCAAGAGACCCAGTACTTC. This translates into CSVEGLAGQETQYF.

The chain combines TRBV27 with TRBJ2-3, with TRBD1 matching over 10 bases. Germline V CDR1 and CDR2: MNHEY, SMNVEV (reference sequence). The CDR3 covers 14 residues. Losses at the gene ends were 10 bases for V and 4 bases for J; bases not matched to a gene: 8. The CDR3 reads CATGQGVAADTQYF. The CDR3 DNA reads as TGTGCCACAGGACAGGGGGTAGCAGCAGATACGCAGTATTTT.

This clone turned up a few times. The chain carries TRBV2 and TRBJ2-1; D gene unclear. Germline values: CDR1 SNHLY, CDR2 FYNNEI. This CDR3 is 16 amino acids long. V was pared by 3 bases and J by 0 bases, with 12 bases between. The CDR3 DNA follows: TGTGCCAGCAGTGAGAGCTTGTTGAGCTCCTACAATGAGCAGTTCTTC. Encoded protein: CASSESLLSSYNEQFF.

CDR3 sequence reads: CASSLRARETQYF. The CDR3 region has the DNA TGTGCCAGCAGCTTGCGGGCGCGGGAGACCCAGTACTTC. The chain links TRBV7-8 to TRBJ2-5, with D possibly being TRBD2 (5 bases). CDR1 SGHVS and CDR2 FQNEAQ come from the germline V gene. This CDR3 region has 13 residues. Trimming removed 3 bases at V and 5 bases at J, with 10 bases between.

The chain uses TRBV15 and TRBJ2-2; TRBD1 aligns across 7 bases. Germline CDR1 and CDR2: LNHNV and YYDKDF (reference sequence). Unmatched junction bases numbered 8, after V lost 0 bases and J lost 4 bases. This CDR3 has 17 amino acids. The chain's CDR3 is CATSRDHGGQTTGELFF. DNA for the CDR3: TGTGCCACCAGCAGAGATCATGGGGGACAGACCACCGGGGAGCTGTTTTTT.

V and J are TRBV6-5 and TRBJ1-4, with D perhaps TRBD1 (5 bases). CDR1 MNHEY and CDR2 SVGAGI come from the germline V gene. CDR3 length: 14 residues. V was pared by 0 bases and J by 8 bases, with 10 bases between. Written as DNA, the CDR3 is TGTGCCAGCAGTTACTCGGGGGAAGCGGAAAAACTGTTTTTT. Translating it yields CASSYSGEAEKLFF.

The chain combines TRBV27 with TRBJ2-1, with TRBD2 identical over 11 bases. Germline V gives CDR1 MNHEY, CDR2 SMNVEV (reference sequence). CDR3 length equals 19 residues. V dropped 3 bases and J dropped 8; count of bases not matched to a gene: 18. The CDR3 loop reads CASSFSGRSGGASSDEQFF. The DNA for the CDR3 is TGTGCCAGCAGTTTTTCCGGTCGTAGCGGGGGGGCCTCATCCGATGAGCAGTTCTTC.

About this clone: The same CDR3 is also encoded by other DNA sequences in this sample. CDR3 amino acids: CASSLVAGSTDTQYF. The CDR3 DNA sequence: TGTGCCAGCAGCTTAGTAGCGGGGAGCACAGATACGCAGTATTTT. This chain links TRBV7-2 with TRBJ2-3; TRBD2 matches at 8 bases. V was clipped by 1 base and J by 0 bases; unmatched bases: 0. The CDR3 sequence is 15 residues long. Germline V gene sequence: CDR1 SGHTA, CDR2 FQGNSA.

V is TRBV5-1 and J is TRBJ2-6; D uncertain. The CDR3 extends over 14 amino acids. The germline V gene encodes CDR1 SGHRS and CDR2 YFSETQ. V was trimmed by 0 bases and J by 2 bases, leaving 3 bases between them. The CDR3 here is CASSLDPGANVLTF. CDR3 nucleotides: TGCGCCAGCAGCTTGGACCCTGGGGCCAACGTCCTGACTTTC.

The J gene is TRBJ1-1, the V gene TRBV9, with a possible D match to TRBD1 (5 bases). From germline, CDR1 is SGDLS and CDR2 YYNGEE. The CDR3 runs 15 residues. Deletions cut 2 bases from V and 1 base from J, with 12 bases between. The CDR3: CASSVYGTANTEAFF. The CDR3 DNA follows: TGTGCCAGCAGCGTCTACGGGACGGCGAACACTGAAGCTTTCTTT.

This chain connects TRBV5-5 to TRBJ2-2, with 7 bases that match TRBD2. This CDR3 spans 17 amino acids. V shed 2 bases and J 0 bases; nucleotides not matched to a gene: 7. Per germline, CDR1 SGHKS and CDR2 YYEKEE (reference sequence). This CDR3 is CASSFLSLAANTGELFF. DNA for the CDR3: TGTGCCAGCAGCTTCCTGAGCCTAGCGGCGAACACCGGGGAGCTGTTTTTT. Complete variable domain (other parts from reference TRBV5-5 and TRBJ2-2): DAGVTQSPTHLIKTRGQQVTLRCSPISGHKSVSWYQQVLGQGPQFIFQYYEKEERGRGNFPDRFSARQFPNYSSELNVNALLLGDSALYLCASSFLSLAANTGELFFGEGSRLTVL.